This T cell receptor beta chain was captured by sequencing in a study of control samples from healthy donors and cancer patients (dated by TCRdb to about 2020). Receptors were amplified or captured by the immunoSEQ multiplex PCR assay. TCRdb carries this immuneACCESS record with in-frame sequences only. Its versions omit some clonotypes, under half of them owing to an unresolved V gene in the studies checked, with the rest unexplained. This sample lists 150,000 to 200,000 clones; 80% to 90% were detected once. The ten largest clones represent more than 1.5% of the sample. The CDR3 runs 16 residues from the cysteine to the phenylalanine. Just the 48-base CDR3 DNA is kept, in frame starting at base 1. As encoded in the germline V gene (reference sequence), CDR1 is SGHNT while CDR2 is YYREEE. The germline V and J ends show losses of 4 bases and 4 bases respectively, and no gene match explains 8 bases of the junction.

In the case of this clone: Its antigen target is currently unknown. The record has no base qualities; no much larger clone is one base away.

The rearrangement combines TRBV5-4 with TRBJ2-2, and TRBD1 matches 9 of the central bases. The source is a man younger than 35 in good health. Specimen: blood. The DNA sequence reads TGTGCCAGCAGCCCCCTACAGGGGGCGGGCACCGGGGAGCTGTTTTTT. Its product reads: CASSPLQGAGTGELFF.